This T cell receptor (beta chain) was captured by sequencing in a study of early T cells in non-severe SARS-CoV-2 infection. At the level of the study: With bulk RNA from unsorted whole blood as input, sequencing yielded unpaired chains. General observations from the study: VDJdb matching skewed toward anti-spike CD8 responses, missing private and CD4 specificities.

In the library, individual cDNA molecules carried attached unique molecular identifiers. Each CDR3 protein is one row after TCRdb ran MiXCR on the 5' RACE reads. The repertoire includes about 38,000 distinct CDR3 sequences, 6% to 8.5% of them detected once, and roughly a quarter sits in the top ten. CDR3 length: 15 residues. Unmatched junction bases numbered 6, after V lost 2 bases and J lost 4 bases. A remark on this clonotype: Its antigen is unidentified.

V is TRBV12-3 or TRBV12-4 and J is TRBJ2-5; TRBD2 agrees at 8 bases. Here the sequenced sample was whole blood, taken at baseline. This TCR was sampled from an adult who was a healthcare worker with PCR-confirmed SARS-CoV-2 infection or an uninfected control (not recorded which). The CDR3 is CASSLSAGGGETQYF. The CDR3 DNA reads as TGTGCCAGCAGTTTATCTGCGGGAGGTGGAGAGACCCAGTACTTC.